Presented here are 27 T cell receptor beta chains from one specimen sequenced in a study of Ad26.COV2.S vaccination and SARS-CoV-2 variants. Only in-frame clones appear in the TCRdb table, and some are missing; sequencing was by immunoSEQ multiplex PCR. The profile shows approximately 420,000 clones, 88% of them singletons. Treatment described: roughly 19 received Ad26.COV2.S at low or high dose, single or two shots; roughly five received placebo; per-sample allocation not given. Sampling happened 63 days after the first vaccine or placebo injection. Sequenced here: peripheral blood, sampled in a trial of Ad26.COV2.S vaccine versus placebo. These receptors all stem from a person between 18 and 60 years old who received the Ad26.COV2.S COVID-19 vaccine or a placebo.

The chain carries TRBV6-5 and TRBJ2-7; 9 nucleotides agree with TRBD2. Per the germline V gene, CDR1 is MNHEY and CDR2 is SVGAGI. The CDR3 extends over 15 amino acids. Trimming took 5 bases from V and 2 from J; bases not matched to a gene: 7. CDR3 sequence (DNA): TGTGCCAGCAGTCTTCCAGCGGGGGGCCCCTACGAGCAGTACTTC. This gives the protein CASSLPAGGPYEQYF.

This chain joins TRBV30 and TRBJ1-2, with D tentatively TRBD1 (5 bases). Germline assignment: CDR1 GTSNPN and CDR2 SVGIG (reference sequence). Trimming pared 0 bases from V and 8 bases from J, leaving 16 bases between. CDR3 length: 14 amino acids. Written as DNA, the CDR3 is TGTGCCTGGAGTGTACGGGGTCAAGGGGTCGGCTACACCTTC. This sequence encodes CAWSVRGQGVGYTF.

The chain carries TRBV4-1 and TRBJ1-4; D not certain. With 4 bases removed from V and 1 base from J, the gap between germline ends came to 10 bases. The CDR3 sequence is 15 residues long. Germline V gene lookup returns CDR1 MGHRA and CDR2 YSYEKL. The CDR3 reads CASSRGDLTNEKLFF. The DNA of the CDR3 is TGCGCCAGCAGCCGTGGCGACTTAACTAATGAAAAACTGTTTTTT.

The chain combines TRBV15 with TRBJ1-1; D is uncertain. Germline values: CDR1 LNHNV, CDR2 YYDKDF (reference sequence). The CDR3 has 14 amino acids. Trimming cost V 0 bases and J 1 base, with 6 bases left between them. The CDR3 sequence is CATSRDHGNTEAFF. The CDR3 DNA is TGTGCCACCAGCAGAGATCACGGGAACACTGAAGCTTTCTTT.

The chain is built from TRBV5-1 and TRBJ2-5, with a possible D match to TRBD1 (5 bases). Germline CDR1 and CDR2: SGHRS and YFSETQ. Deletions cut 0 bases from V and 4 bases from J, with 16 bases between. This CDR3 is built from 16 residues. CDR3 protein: CASSLAVTQGGETQYF. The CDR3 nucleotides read TGCGCCAGCAGCTTGGCTGTTACGCAGGGTGGAGAGACCCAGTACTTC. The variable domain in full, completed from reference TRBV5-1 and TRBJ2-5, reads KAGVTQTPRYLIKTRGQQVTLSCSPISGHRSVSWYQQTPGQGLQFLFEYFSETQRNKGNFPGRFSGRQFSNSRSEMNVSTLELGDSALYLCASSLAVTQGGETQYFGPGTRLLVL.

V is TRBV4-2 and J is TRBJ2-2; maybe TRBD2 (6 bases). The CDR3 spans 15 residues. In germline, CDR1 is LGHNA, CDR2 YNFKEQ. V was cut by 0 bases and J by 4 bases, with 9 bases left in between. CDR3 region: CASSQEGGPTGELFF. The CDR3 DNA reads TGTGCCAGCAGCCAAGAGGGGGGACCCACCGGGGAGCTGTTTTTT.

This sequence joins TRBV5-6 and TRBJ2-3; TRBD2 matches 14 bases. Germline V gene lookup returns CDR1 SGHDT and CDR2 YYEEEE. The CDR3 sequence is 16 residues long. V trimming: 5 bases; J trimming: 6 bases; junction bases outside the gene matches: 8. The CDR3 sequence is CASRILGLAGADTQYF. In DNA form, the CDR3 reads TGTGCCAGCAGGATTTTGGGACTAGCGGGGGCTGATACGCAGTATTTT.

The CDR3 sequence is CSVGTGNEQYF. The CDR3 nucleotides read TGCAGCGTTGGGACAGGGAACGAGCAGTACTTC. The V and J genes are TRBV29-1 and TRBJ2-7, with 8 bases aligning to TRBD1. The V segment lost 4 bases and the J segment 5 bases; nucleotides outside the gene matches: 1. The CDR3 runs to 11 residues. Germline V gene data show CDR1 as SQVTM and CDR2 as ANQGSEA.

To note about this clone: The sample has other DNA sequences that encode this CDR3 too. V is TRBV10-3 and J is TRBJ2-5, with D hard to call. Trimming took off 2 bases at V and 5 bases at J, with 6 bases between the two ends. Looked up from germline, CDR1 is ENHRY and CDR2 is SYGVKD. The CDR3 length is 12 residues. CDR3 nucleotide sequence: TGTGCCATCAGTGAGGGGCAGGAGACCCAGTACTTC. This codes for CAISEGQETQYF.

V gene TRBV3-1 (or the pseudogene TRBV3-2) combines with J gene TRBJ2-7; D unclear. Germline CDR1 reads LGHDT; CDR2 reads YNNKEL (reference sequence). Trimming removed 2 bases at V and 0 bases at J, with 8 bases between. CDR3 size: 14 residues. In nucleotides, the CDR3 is TGTGCCAGCAGCCAACAGACCACCTCCTACGAGCAGTACTTC. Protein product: CASSQQTTSYEQYF.

Here the CDR3 DNA reads TGTGCCAGCAACAAAGGACGAGGGTTTGAAAATCAGCCCCAGCATTTT. It translates to CASNKGRGFENQPQHF. V usage is TRBV7-8 and J usage is TRBJ1-5; D ambiguous. Germline V gives CDR1 SGHVS, CDR2 FQNEAQ. The CDR3 contains 16 residues. Trimming pared 7 bases from V and 4 bases from J, leaving 20 bases between. The full variable domain, completed using reference TRBV7-8 and TRBJ1-5, is GAGVSQSPRYKVAKRGQDVALRCDPISGHVSLFWYQQALGQGPEFLTYFQNEAQLDKSGLPSDRFFAERPEGSVSTLKIQRTQQEDSAVYLCASNKGRGFENQPQHFGDGTRLSIL.

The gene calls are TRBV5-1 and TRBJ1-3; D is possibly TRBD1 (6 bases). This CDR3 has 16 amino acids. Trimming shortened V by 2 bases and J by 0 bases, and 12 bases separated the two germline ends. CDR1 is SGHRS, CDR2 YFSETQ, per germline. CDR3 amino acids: CASSLGQGISGNTIYF. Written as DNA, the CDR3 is TGCGCCAGCAGCTTAGGGCAGGGGATCTCTGGAAACACCATATATTTT.

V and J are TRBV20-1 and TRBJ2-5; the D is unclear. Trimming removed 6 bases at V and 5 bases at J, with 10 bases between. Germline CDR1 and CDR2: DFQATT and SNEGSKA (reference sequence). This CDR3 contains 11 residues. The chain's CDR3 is CSAGVEETQYF. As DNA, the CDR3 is TGCAGTGCCGGAGTCGAGGAGACCCAGTACTTC.

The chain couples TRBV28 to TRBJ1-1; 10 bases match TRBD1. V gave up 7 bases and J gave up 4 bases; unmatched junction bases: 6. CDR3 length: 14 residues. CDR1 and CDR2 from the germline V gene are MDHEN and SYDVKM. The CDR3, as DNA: TGTGCCAGCAACGGACAGGGGGTTTCCACTGAAGCTTTCTTT. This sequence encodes CASNGQGVSTEAFF.

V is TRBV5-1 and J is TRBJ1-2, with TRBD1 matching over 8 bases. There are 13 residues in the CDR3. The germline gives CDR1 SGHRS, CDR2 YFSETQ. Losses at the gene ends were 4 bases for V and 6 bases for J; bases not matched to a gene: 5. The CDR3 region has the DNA TGCGCCAGCAGCCCAGAGACAGGGGATGGCTACACCTTC. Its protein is CASSPETGDGYTF.

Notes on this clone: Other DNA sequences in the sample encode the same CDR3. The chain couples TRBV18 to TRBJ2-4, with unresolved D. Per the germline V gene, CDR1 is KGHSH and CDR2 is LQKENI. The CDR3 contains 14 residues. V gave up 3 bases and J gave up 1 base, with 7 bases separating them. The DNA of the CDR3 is TGTGCCAGCTCACCTCTGAGGGCCAAAAACATTCAGTACTTC. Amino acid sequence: CASSPLRAKNIQYF.

This CDR3 is CASILSVSRGRNQPQHF. The CDR3 DNA follows: TGTGCCAGCATTCTTTCGGTGTCCAGGGGAAGGAATCAGCCCCAGCATTTT. The genes are TRBV28 and TRBJ1-5; D possibly corresponds to TRBD1 (6 bases). CDR3 size: 17 residues. With 7 bases removed from V and 4 bases from J, the gap between germline ends came to 23 bases. Germline CDR1 reads MDHEN; CDR2 reads SYDVKM.

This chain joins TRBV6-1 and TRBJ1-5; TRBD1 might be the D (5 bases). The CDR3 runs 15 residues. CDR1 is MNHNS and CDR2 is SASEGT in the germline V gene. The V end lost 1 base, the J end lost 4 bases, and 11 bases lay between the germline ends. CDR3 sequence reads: CASSEERGGNQPQHF. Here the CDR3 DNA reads TGTGCCAGCAGTGAAGAACGCGGGGGAAATCAGCCCCAGCATTTT.

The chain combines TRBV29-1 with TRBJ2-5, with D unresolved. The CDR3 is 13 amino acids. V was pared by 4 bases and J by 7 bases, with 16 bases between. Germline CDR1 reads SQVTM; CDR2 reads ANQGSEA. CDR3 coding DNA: TGCAGCGTTGGGGTGGACGTATCTGGGACCCAGTACTTC. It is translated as CSVGVDVSGTQYF.

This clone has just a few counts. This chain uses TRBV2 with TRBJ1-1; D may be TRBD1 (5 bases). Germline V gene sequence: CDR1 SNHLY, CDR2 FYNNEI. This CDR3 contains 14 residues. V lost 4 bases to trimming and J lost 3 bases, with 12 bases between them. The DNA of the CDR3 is TGTGCCAGCAGTGTTGAGGGAGGGGACACTGAAGCTTTCTTT. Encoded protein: CASSVEGGDTEAFF.

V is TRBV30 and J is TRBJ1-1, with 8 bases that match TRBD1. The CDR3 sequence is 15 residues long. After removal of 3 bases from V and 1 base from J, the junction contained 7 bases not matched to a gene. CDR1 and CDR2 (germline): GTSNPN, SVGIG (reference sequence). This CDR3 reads CAWRAGGGENTEAFF. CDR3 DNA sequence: TGTGCCTGGAGGGCAGGGGGCGGTGAGAACACTGAAGCTTTCTTT.

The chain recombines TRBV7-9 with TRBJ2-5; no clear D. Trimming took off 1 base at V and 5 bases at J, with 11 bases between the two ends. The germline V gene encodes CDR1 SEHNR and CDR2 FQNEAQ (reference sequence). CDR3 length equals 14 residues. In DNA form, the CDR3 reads TGTGCCAGCAGCTTAGGGTCAGCCAAGGAGACCCAGTACTTC. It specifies CASSLGSAKETQYF.

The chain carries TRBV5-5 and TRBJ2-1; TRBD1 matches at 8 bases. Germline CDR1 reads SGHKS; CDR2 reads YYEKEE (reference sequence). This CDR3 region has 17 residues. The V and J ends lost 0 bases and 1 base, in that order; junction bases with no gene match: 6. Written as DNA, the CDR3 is TGTGCCAGCAGCTTGGACAGGGGGGCTAGTTCCTACAATGAGCAGTTCTTC. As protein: CASSLDRGASSYNEQFF.

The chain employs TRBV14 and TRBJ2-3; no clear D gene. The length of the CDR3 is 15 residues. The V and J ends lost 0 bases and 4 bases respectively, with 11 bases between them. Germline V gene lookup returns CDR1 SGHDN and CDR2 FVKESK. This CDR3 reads CASSQERVKADTQYF. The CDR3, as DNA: TGTGCCAGCAGCCAAGAAAGAGTAAAGGCAGATACGCAGTATTTT.

CDR3 sequence reads: CASTDDGTLGIYEQYF. Here the CDR3 DNA reads TGTGCCAGCACCGACGACGGGACACTAGGGATCTACGAGCAGTACTTC. The rearrangement joins TRBV7-2 to TRBJ2-7, with D maybe TRBD1 (6 bases). CDR3 length equals 16 residues. Trimming took 7 bases from V and 3 from J, leaving 22 bases between them. Germline V gene sequence: CDR1 SGHTA, CDR2 FQGNSA.

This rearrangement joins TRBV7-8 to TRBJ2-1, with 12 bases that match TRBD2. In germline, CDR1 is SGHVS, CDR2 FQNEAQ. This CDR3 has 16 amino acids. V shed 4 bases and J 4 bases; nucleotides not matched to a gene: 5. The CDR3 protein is CASSYIGLAGYNEQFF. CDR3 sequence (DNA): TGTGCCAGCAGCTATATCGGACTAGCGGGGTACAATGAGCAGTTCTTC.

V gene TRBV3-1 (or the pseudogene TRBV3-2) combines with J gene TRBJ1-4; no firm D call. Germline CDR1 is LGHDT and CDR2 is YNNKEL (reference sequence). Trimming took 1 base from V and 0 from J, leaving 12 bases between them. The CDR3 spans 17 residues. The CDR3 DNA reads TGTGCCAGCAGCCAAGGTCTAGGAGATCCAACTAATGAAAAACTGTTTTTT. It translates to CASSQGLGDPTNEKLFF.